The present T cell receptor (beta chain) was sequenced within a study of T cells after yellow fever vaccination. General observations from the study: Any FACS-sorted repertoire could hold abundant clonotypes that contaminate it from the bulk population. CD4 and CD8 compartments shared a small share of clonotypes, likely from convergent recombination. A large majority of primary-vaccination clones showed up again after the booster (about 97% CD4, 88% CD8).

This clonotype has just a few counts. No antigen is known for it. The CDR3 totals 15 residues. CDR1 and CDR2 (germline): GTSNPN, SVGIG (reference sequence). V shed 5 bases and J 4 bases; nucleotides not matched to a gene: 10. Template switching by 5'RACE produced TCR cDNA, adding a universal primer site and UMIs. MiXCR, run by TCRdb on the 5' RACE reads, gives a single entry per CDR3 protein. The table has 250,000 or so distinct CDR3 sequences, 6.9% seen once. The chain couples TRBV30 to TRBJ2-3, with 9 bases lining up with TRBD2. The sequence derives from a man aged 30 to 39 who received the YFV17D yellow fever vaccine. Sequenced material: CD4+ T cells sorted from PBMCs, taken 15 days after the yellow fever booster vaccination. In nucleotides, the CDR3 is TGTGCCTGGGGAACGGGACTAGCTCCCGCAGATACGCAGTATTTT. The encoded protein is CAWGTGLAPADTQYF.